This T cell receptor beta chain comes out of a study of cytomegalovirus exposure and HLA in healthy donors. In the PCR, 60 Vbeta and 13 Jbeta primers were used. The table came from immunoSEQ multiplex PCR; TCRdb's copy has only in-frame clones and leaves some out. Recorded for this sample: around 97,000 clones. About this clone: Its target is not known.

Points from the study as a whole: The majority of TCR sequences were rare, yet some public TCRs appeared in many donors.

The germline V and J ends were trimmed by 6 bases and 5 bases, with 17 bases remaining between them. Germline-derived CDR1 and CDR2 are LNHNV and YYDKDF (reference sequence). The CDR3 is 14 residues long. Sequenced: PBMCs. This chain connects TRBV15 to TRBJ2-7; D is uncertain. The receptor was isolated from a man aged 40-55 years in good health and CMV-seronegative. The CDR3 sequence is CATREVPRSNEQYF. The CDR3 bases are TGTGCCACCAGAGAAGTTCCCCGGAGTAACGAGCAGTACTTC.